The clone carrying this T cell receptor (beta chain) was seen more than once but under ten times. CDR1 and CDR2 from the germline V gene are SGHVS and FQNEAQ. V shed 5 bases and J 4 bases; nucleotides not matched to a gene: 7. The CDR3 consists of 15 residues. The source of the sample is a study of CD8 T cells in ankylosing spondylitis. Quantitative barcoded 5'-RACE was used to prepare TCR beta libraries. TCRdb called the 5' RACE reads again in MiXCR, with one record for every CDR3 protein. The repertoire consists of about 220,000 distinct CDR3 sequences, with under 12% occurring once and the leading ten covering approximately 20%.

The chain joins TRBV7-8 to TRBJ2-5, with TRBD2 matching over 10 bases. The source is a male donor with ankylosing spondylitis or in good health (not recorded which). Material: blood, either unsorted or a sorted T cell fraction (not recorded which). CDR3 in amino acids: CASSLLAGRGETQYF. DNA of the CDR3: TGTGCCAGCAGCCTACTAGCGGGGCGAGGAGAGACCCAGTACTTC. Full variable domain (remainder filled in from reference TRBV7-8 and TRBJ2-5): GAGVSQSPRYKVAKRGQDVALRCDPISGHVSLFWYQQALGQGPEFLTYFQNEAQLDKSGLPSDRFFAERPEGSVSTLKIQRTQQEDSAVYLCASSLLAGRGETQYFGPGTRLLVL.